The 32 T cell receptor beta chains listed next were all sequenced from one sample in a study of regulatory T cells in long-lasting Graves disease. Documented time point: newly diagnosed GD, antithyroid drugs for less than 3 months. Preparation of the TCR library used RNA extracted from PBMCs. CDR3-region Arm-PCR and iRepertoire HTBI primers produced the TCR beta libraries. Each CDR3 protein gets one entry after TCRdb re-called the multiplex PCR reads with MiXCR. The sample has approximately 400,000 distinct CDR3 sequences; approximately 16% are singletons. The same sample was also studied in work on T cells in Graves' hyperthyroidism and ophthalmopathy.

The sample was peripheral blood mononuclear cells (PBMCs), taken at new diagnosis, from a patient treated with antithyroid drugs. The receptors were sampled from a middle-aged woman with Graves disease.

Note on this clonotype: A much larger clone differs from this one at a single base, so this may be a read error. This chain joins TRBV28 and TRBJ2-1; 7 bases agree with TRBD2. CDR1 and CDR2 (germline): MDHEN, SYDVKM. CDR3 size: 15 residues. The CDR3 nucleotides are TGTGCCAGCAGTTTTGAGGCGGGAGTGCGAAATGAGCAGCTCTTC. It codes for CASSFEAGVRNEQLF.

This clonotype was counted at least ten times. The chain combines TRBV20-1 with TRBJ2-2, with 11 bases fitting TRBD1. Germline V lookup: CDR1 DFQATT, CDR2 SNEGSKA (reference sequence). The CDR3 runs to 15 residues. J gave up 4 bases and V 2 bases, and 3 bases lay outside the gene matches. The CDR3 DNA reads as TGCAGTGCTAGACGGACAGGGGGCGTCACCGGGGAGCTGTTTTTT. Translation gives CSARRTGGVTGELFF.

Remarks on this clonotype: A read error may explain this, as a much larger clone is one base away. The chain has TRBV28 and TRBJ1-2, with D hard to call. The CDR3 has 13 residues. Germline V gene data show CDR1 as MDHEN and CDR2 as SYDVKM. V lost 8 bases to trimming and J lost 2 bases, with 12 bases between them. The CDR3 coding sequence is TGTGCCAGCGGTTGGACTGCAAACTATGGCTACACCTTC. It translates to CASGWTANYGYTF.

This clonotype was found many times. V gene TRBV28 combines with J gene TRBJ2-2; no clear D gene. V was clipped by 4 bases and J by 3 bases, with 24 bases between them. The germline gives CDR1 MDHEN, CDR2 SYDVKM. The CDR3 extends over 19 amino acids. DNA of the CDR3: TGTGCCAGCAGTTCTCCTATTAGGGTGGACGGAAAGGACACCGGGGAGCTGTTTTTT. Translated, it gives CASSSPIRVDGKDTGELFF.

This clonotype came up many times. The genes are TRBV27 and TRBJ2-6, with D possibly being TRBD2 (5 bases). Germline V CDR1 and CDR2: MNHEY, SMNVEV (reference sequence). The CDR3 loop spans 18 amino acids. The ends were cut back, 3 bases at V and 1 base at J, with 16 bases in the middle. CDR3 sequence (DNA): TGTGCCAGCAGTTTTAACCGCCTAACTAGTTCTGGGGCCAACGTCCTGACTTTC. Protein product: CASSFNRLTSSGANVLTF.

This clonotype was seen ten or more times. This chain uses TRBV6-1 with TRBJ2-5; 8 bases fit TRBD1. The last part of the DNA fits TRBJ2-1 better; the J call may be wrong. Per germline, CDR1 MNHNS and CDR2 SASEGT. CDR3 length: 13 residues. CDR3 nucleotide sequence: TGTGCCAGCAGTATGGACAGGGATGATGAGCAGTTCTTC. Its translation: CASSMDRDDEQFF.

This clonotype was observed many times. The rearrangement links TRBV9 to TRBJ2-7; TRBD1 aligns across 8 bases. V lost 4 bases and J lost 3; bases outside the gene matches: 6. CDR1 and CDR2 from the germline V gene are SGDLS and YYNGEE. This CDR3 is built from 14 residues. Here the CDR3 reads CASSLTGEVYEQYF. The CDR3, as DNA: TGTGCCAGCAGCTTGACAGGGGAAGTCTACGAGCAGTACTTC.

The CDR3 protein is CATSDEQGVTLNEQFF. CDR3 sequence (DNA): TGTGCCACCAGTGACGAACAGGGAGTAACGCTCAATGAGCAGTTCTTC. This chain links TRBV24-1 with TRBJ2-1; possibly TRBD1 for D (6 bases). Germline V gene data show CDR1 as KGHDR and CDR2 as SFDVKD. V was trimmed by 4 bases and J by 6 bases, leaving 18 bases between them. The CDR3 spans 16 residues.

V is TRBV28 and J is TRBJ1-5; D is undetermined. Germline V gene sequence: CDR1 MDHEN, CDR2 SYDVKM. V was clipped by 8 bases and J by 7 bases, with 12 bases between them. The CDR3 is 12 residues long. CDR3 sequence reads: CASASSSQPQHF. CDR3 sequence (DNA): TGTGCCAGCGCGTCTTCCAGCCAGCCCCAGCATTTT.

The DNA of the CDR3 is TGTGCCAGCAGCGGAAACGGGGGGGCCAACGTCCTGACTTTC. Translated, it gives CASSGNGGANVLTF. V is TRBV3-1 and J is TRBJ2-6; D is uncertain. Between the trimmed V and J ends, which lost 5 bases and 4 bases, there was a span of 9 bases. The CDR3 runs to 14 residues. From germline, CDR1 is LGHDT and CDR2 YNNKEL (reference sequence).

This clonotype occurred many times. This chain joins TRBV20-1 and TRBJ2-5; the D gene is possibly TRBD2 (6 bases). V was trimmed by 0 bases and J by 1 base, leaving 12 bases between them. The CDR3 is made up of 15 amino acids. CDR1 is DFQATT and CDR2 is SNEGSKA in the germline V gene (reference sequence). The chain's CDR3 is CSARDVGGLQETQYF. CDR3 coding DNA: TGCAGTGCTAGAGATGTAGGAGGGCTCCAAGAGACCCAGTACTTC.

This rearrangement joins TRBV3-1 to TRBJ1-1, with 8 bases matching TRBD1. The CDR3 totals 13 residues. The germline V gene has CDR1 LGHDT and CDR2 YNNKEL (reference sequence). Trimming removed 3 bases from V and 5 bases from J; junction bases left unmatched: 2. CDR3 amino acids: CASSHTGGTEAFF. The CDR3 nucleotides read TGTGCCAGCAGCCATACAGGGGGGACTGAAGCTTTCTTT. Combining the CDR3 with reference TRBV3-1 and TRBJ1-1 gives the whole variable domain DTAVSQTPKYLVTQMGNDKSIKCEQNLGHDTMYWYKQDSKKFLKIMFSYNNKELIINETVPNRFSPKSPDKAHLNLHINSLELGDSAVYFCASSHTGGTEAFFGQGTRLTVV.

This clonotype showed up many times. The rearrangement joins TRBV25-1 to TRBJ2-1, with 7 bases lining up with TRBD1. The CDR3 is 15 amino acids. Trimming took 2 bases from V and 4 from J; bases not matched to a gene: 5. Germline assignment: CDR1 MGHDK and CDR2 SYGVNS. The CDR3 region is CASSEARDSYNEQFF. The CDR3 DNA reads as TGTGCCAGCAGTGAAGCCCGGGACAGTTACAATGAGCAGTTCTTC.

The chain has TRBV6-2 or TRBV6-3 and TRBJ2-1, with 10 bases that match TRBD1. Germline V gives CDR1 MNHEY, CDR2 SVGEGT. Germline trimming cut 5 bases from V and 5 bases from J; bases unmatched to any gene: 9. The CDR3 has 16 amino acids. The CDR3 sequence is CASSEIGGQGDNEQFF. The DNA of the CDR3 is TGTGCCAGCAGTGAAATTGGAGGACAGGGGGACAATGAGCAGTTCTTC.

This clonotype was counted ten times or more. V is TRBV5-1 and J is TRBJ1-1; 8 positions agree with TRBD1. Germline CDR1 and CDR2: SGHRS and YFSETQ. This CDR3 contains 15 residues. Unmatched junction bases numbered 2, after V lost 0 bases and J lost 1 base. The CDR3 loop is CASSLDGQGNTEAFF. Here the CDR3 DNA reads TGCGCCAGCAGCTTGGACGGACAGGGGAACACTGAAGCTTTCTTT.

In the case of this clonotype: Since a far larger clone is one base different, this is likely a read error. This chain joins TRBV28 and TRBJ2-7, with TRBD1 identical over 10 bases. The germline CDR1 and CDR2 sequences are MDHEN and SYDVKM. The length of the CDR3 is 17 residues. J was trimmed by 6 bases and V by 6 bases; bases with no gene match: 17. CDR3 DNA sequence: TGTGCCAGCAGCCCGGGACAGGGGCTCTCCGGTGTATGCGAGCAGTACTTC. This gives the protein CASSPGQGLSGVCEQYF.

The sample holds many counts of this clonotype. The genes are TRBV7-8 and TRBJ2-1; weak D call: TRBD2 (5 bases). CDR3 length equals 16 residues. Trimming shortened V by 4 bases and J by 3 bases, and 16 bases separated the two germline ends. Looked up from germline, CDR1 is SGHVS and CDR2 is FQNEAQ. The CDR3 reads CASSSLPDSYYNEQFF. The CDR3 DNA sequence: TGTGCCAGCAGCTCACTCCCGGACTCGTACTACAATGAGCAGTTCTTC.

There are many counts of this clonotype. CDR3 loop: CASSLGTLNAGRELFF. In DNA, the CDR3 is TGTGCCAGCAGCTTAGGAACTTTGAACGCAGGCAGGGAGCTGTTTTTT. The chain is built from TRBV7-8 and TRBJ2-2; no clear D gene. Trimming cost V 1 base and J 9 bases, with 18 bases left between them. This CDR3 spans 16 amino acids. Germline loops: CDR1 SGHVS, CDR2 FQNEAQ.

V gene TRBV4-1 combines with J gene TRBJ2-1; no firm D call. Germline V gene sequence: CDR1 MGHRA, CDR2 YSYEKL. CDR3 length equals 16 residues. The germline V and J ends were trimmed by 1 base and 4 bases, with 14 bases remaining between them. In nucleotides, the CDR3 is TGCGCCAGCAGCCAAGTGTCGGATTTGAGGTACAATGAGCAGTTCTTC. It encodes CASSQVSDLRYNEQFF.

This clonotype has at least ten counts. The chain links TRBV30 to TRBJ2-7, with TRBD2 matching 12 bases. Germline loops: CDR1 GTSNPN, CDR2 SVGIG (reference sequence). With V trimmed by 3 bases and J by 6 bases, 6 bases remained unmatched. CDR3 length equals 14 residues. The CDR3 sequence is CAWSRGTSGREQYF. The DNA of the CDR3 is TGTGCCTGGAGCCGCGGGACTAGCGGGCGCGAGCAGTACTTC. Full variable domain (missing parts from reference TRBV30 and TRBJ2-7): SQTIHQWPATLVQPVGSPLSLECTVEGTSNPNLYWYRQAAGRGLQLLFYSVGIGQISSEVPQNLSASRPQDRQFILSSKKLLLSDSGFYLCAWSRGTSGREQYFGPGTRLTVT.

This clonotype appeared a few times. The V and J genes are TRBV4-3 and TRBJ2-3; unclear D gene. Trimming took 0 bases from V and 6 from J, leaving 19 bases between them. This CDR3 is built from 17 residues. The germline V gene has CDR1 LGHNA and CDR2 YSLEER. The CDR3 bases are TGCGCCAGCAGCCAAGAATTTCCAGCCACGACCATGGATACGCAGTATTTT. This sequence encodes CASSQEFPATTMDTQYF.

Ten or more counts support this clonotype. This sequence joins TRBV6-1 and TRBJ1-1; D remains unclear. V dropped 6 bases and J dropped 7 bases, with 12 bases sitting between them. Germline-derived CDR1 and CDR2 are MNHNS and SASEGT. This CDR3 region has 12 residues. The CDR3 is CASRSLTDEAFF. The CDR3 coding sequence is TGTGCCAGCAGGTCATTAACCGATGAAGCTTTCTTT.

Many counts were recorded for this clonotype. V and J are TRBV6-2 or TRBV6-3 and TRBJ2-1; the match to TRBD2 covers 10 bases. Looked up from germline, CDR1 is MNHEY and CDR2 is SVGEGT. V lost 4 bases, J lost 8 bases, and 5 bases stayed unmatched. The CDR3 runs 14 residues. The DNA of the CDR3 is TGTGCCAGCAGTTCAGCGGGAGGGAGACATGAGCAGTTCTTC. Its protein product is CASSSAGGRHEQFF.

This clonotype was recorded many times. The CDR3 DNA is TGTGCCAGCTTAAGCCCAGGACGGAACGAGCAGTACTTC. It yields the protein CASLSPGRNEQYF. The genes are TRBV6-2 or TRBV6-3 and TRBJ2-7; no clear D. The CDR3 is 13 amino acids. Trimming removed 8 bases at V and 5 bases at J, with 16 bases between. In germline, CDR1 is MNHEY, CDR2 SVGEGT.

Comment on this clonotype: This may come from a read error, since a much larger clone is one base off. The chain combines TRBV11-2 with TRBJ2-3, with no clear D. V was trimmed by 6 bases and J by 0 bases, leaving 16 bases between them. Germline lookup yields CDR1 SGHAT and CDR2 FQNNGV. This CDR3 has 16 residues. CDR3 DNA sequence: TGTGCCAGCAGACGCGGCAGCGTCCCTAGCACAGATACGCAGTATTTT. The encoded protein is CASRRGSVPSTDTQYF.

This clonotype was seen ten or more times. The V call is TRBV6-1, the J call TRBJ2-5, with 9 bases matching TRBD2. CDR3 size: 14 residues. Looked up from germline, CDR1 is MNHNS and CDR2 is SASEGT. V lost 8 bases to trimming and J lost 4 bases; unmatched junction nucleotides: 8. In nucleotides, the CDR3 is TGTGCCAGCCATATTAGCGGGAGAGGAGAGACCCAGTACTTC. The encoded protein is CASHISGRGETQYF.

This clonotype turned up a few times. This sequence joins TRBV18 and TRBJ1-3, with D perhaps matching TRBD1 (5 bases). The CDR3 is made up of 15 amino acids. Germline assignment: CDR1 KGHSH and CDR2 LQKENI. V lost 5 bases to trimming and J lost 1 base, with 12 bases between them. CDR3 coding DNA: TGTGCCAGCTCATCGGGGACCGAATCTGGAAACACCATATATTTT. This encodes CASSSGTESGNTIYF.

V usage is TRBV2 and J usage is TRBJ2-5; the D is unclear. This CDR3 is 12 amino acids long. V was cut by 4 bases and J by 1 base, with 4 bases left in between. Germline assignment: CDR1 SNHLY and CDR2 FYNNEI. As DNA, the CDR3 is TGTGCCAGCAGTGTGGTCCAAGAGACCCAGTACTTC. Translating it yields CASSVVQETQYF.

The CDR3 DNA reads TGTGCCAGTAGTTTTGGACAGGCTGGGGCCAACGTCCTGACTTTC. It is translated as CASSFGQAGANVLTF. The rearrangement joins TRBV19 to TRBJ2-6; 7 bases match TRBD1. The CDR3 totals 15 residues. V was clipped by 5 bases and J by 2 bases; unmatched bases: 3. Looked up from germline, CDR1 is LNHDA and CDR2 is SQIVND (reference sequence).

This clonotype was recorded a few times. The chain has TRBV19 and TRBJ2-2; 7 bases align to TRBD1. This CDR3 comprises 14 residues. Germline CDR1 LNHDA, CDR2 SQIVND (reference sequence). V lost 5 bases, J lost 1 base, and 1 base stayed unmatched. The CDR3 nucleotides are TGTGCCAGTAGTTGGGACAGGAACACCGGGGAGCTGTTTTTT. Translating it yields CASSWDRNTGELFF.

Comment on this clonotype: A read error may explain this, as a much larger clone is one base away. This sequence joins TRBV11-2 and TRBJ2-7; D possibly uses TRBD1 or TRBD2 (5 bases each). CDR1 and CDR2 from the germline V gene are SGHAT and FQNNGV. The CDR3 runs 14 residues. CDR3 coding DNA: TGTGCCAGCAGCCCTGAGGGGACCCCCTACGAGCAGCACTTC. It encodes CASSPEGTPYEQHF.

The rearrangement joins TRBV19 to TRBJ2-1; no clear D. CDR1 and CDR2 from the germline V gene are LNHDA and SQIVND (reference sequence). This CDR3 is 16 amino acids long. V lost 3 bases and J 7 bases, leaving 19 bases between the germline ends. This chain's CDR3 is CASSINKAGSENEQFF. The CDR3, as DNA: TGTGCCAGTAGTATTAATAAGGCAGGCTCGGAAAATGAGCAGTTCTTC.